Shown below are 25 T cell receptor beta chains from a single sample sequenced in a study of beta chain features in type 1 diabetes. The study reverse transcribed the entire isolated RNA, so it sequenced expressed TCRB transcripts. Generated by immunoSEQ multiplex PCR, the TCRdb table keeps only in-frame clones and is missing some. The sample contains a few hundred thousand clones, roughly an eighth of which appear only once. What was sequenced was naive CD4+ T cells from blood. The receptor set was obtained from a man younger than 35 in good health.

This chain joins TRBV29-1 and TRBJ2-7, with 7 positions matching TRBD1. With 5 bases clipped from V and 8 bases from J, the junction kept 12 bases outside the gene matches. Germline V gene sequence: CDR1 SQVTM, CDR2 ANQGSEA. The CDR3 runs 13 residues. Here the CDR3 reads CSVLIPQRGQQYF. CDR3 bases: TGCAGCGTTCTTATTCCCCAAAGGGGGCAGCAGTACTTC.

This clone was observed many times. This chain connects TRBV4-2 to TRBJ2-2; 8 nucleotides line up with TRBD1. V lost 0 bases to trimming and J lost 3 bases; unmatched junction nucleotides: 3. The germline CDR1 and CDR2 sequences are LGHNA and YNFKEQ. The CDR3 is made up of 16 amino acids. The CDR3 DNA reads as TGTGCCAGCAGCCAAGAGGACAGGGAATACACCGGGGAGCTGTTTTTT. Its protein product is CASSQEDREYTGELFF.

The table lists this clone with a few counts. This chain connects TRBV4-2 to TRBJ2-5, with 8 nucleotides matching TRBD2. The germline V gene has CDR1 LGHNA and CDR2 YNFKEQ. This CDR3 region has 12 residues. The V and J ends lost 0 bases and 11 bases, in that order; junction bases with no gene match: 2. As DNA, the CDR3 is TGTGCCAGCAGCCAAGACCAGCGGGAGCAGTACTTC. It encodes CASSQDQREQYF.

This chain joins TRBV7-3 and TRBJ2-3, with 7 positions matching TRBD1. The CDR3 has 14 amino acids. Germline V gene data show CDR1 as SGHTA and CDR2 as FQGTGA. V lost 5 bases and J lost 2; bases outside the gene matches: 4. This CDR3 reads CASSRTGYTDTQYF. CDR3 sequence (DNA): TGTGCCAGCAGCCGGACAGGATACACAGATACGCAGTATTTT.

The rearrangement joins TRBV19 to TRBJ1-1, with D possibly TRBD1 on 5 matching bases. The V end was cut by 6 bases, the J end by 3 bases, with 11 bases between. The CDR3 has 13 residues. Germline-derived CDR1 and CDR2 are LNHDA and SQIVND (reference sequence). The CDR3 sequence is CASSTTEDTEAFF. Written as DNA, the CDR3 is TGTGCCAGTAGCACGACAGAAGACACTGAAGCTTTCTTT.

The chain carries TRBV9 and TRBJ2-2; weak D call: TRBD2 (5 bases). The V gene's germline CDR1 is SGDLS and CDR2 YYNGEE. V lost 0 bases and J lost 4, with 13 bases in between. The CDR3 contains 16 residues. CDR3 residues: CASSVAPLVPTGELFF. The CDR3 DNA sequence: TGTGCCAGCAGCGTAGCCCCACTAGTCCCCACCGGGGAGCTGTTTTTT.

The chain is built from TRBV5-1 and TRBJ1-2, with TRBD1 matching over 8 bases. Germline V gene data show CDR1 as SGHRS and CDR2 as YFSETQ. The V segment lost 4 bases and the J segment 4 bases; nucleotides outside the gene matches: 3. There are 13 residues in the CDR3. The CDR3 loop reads CASSLDRAYGYTF. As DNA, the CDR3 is TGCGCCAGCAGCCTGGACAGGGCCTATGGCTACACCTTC.

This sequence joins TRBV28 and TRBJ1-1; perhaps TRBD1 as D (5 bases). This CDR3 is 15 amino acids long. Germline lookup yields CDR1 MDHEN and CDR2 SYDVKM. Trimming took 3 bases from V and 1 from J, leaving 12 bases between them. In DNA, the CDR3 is TGTGCCAGCAGTTTTTTTGCGGGGGGGAACACTGAAGCTTTCTTT. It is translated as CASSFFAGGNTEAFF. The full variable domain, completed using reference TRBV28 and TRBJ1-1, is DVKVTQSSRYLVKRTGEKVFLECVQDMDHENMFWYRQDPGLGLRLIYFSYDVKMKEKGDIPEGYSVSREKKERFSLILESASTNQTSMYLCASSFFAGGNTEAFFGQGTRLTVV.

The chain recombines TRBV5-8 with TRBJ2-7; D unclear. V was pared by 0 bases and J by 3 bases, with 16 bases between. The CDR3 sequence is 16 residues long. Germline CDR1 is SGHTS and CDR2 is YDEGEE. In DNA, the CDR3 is TGTGCCAGCAGCTTGGTTTTGGCCCGAACCTTCTACGAGCAGTACTTC. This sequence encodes CASSLVLARTFYEQYF.

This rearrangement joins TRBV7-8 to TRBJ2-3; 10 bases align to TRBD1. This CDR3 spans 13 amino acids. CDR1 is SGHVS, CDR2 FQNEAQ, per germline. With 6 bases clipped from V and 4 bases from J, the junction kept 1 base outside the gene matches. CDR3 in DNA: TGTGCCAGCAGGGGGACAGGGGCAGATACGCAGTATTTT. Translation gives CASRGTGADTQYF.

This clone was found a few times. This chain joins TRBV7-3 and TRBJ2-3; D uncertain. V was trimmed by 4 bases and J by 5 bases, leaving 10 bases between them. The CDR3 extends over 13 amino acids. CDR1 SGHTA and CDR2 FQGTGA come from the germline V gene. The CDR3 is CASSSGARDTQYF. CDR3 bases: TGTGCCAGCAGCTCCGGTGCAAGAGATACGCAGTATTTT.

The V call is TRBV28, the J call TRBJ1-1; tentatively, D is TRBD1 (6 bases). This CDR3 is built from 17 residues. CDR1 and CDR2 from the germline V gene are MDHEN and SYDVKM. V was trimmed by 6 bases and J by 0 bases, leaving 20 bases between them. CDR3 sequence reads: CASSLGQVNGVNTEAFF. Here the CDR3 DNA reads TGTGCCAGCAGCCTGGGACAAGTCAATGGCGTGAACACTGAAGCTTTCTTT. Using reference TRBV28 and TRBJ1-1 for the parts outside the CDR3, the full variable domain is DVKVTQSSRYLVKRTGEKVFLECVQDMDHENMFWYRQDPGLGLRLIYFSYDVKMKEKGDIPEGYSVSREKKERFSLILESASTNQTSMYLCASSLGQVNGVNTEAFFGQGTRLTVV.

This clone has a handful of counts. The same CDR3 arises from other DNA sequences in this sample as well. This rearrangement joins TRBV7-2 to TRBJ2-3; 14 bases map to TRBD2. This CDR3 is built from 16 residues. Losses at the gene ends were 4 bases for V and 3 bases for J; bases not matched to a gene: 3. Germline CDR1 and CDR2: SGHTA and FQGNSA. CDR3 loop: CASSSRTSGRTDTQYF. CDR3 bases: TGTGCCAGCAGCTCTCGGACTAGCGGGAGGACAGATACGCAGTATTTT.

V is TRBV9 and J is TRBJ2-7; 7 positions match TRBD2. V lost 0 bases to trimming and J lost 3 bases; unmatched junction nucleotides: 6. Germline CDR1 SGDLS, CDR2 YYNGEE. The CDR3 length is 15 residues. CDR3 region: CASSVGLADFYEQYF. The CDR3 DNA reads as TGTGCCAGCAGCGTAGGGCTAGCGGACTTCTACGAGCAGTACTTC.

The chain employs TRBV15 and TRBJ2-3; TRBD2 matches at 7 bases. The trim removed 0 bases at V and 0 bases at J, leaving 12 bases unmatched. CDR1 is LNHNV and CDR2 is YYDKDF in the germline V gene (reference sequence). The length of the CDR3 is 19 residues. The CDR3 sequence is CATSRDRGGAGSSTDTQYF. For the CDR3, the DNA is TGTGCCACCAGCAGAGATCGCGGTGGAGCGGGATCTAGCACAGATACGCAGTATTTT.

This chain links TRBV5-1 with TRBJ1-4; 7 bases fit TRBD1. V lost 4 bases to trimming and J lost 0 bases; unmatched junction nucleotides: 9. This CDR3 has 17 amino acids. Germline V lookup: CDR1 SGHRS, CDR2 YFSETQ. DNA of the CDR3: TGCGCCAGCAGCACCGGGACAGCTCCTACAACTAATGAAAAACTGTTTTTT. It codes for CASSTGTAPTTNEKLFF.

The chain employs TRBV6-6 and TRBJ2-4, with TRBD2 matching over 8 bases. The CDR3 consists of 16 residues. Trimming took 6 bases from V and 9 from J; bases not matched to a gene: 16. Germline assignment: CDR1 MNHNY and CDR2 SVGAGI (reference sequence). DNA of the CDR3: TGTGCCAGCAGCCTACGCGCCGCGGGGGGAGGGCCCATTCAGTACTTC. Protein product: CASSLRAAGGGPIQYF.

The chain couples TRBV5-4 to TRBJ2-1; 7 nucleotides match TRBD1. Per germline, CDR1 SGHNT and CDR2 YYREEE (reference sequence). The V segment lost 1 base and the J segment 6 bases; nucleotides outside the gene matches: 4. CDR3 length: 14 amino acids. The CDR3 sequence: CASSLTTGFNEQFF. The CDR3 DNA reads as TGTGCCAGCAGCTTGACGACAGGGTTCAATGAGCAGTTCTTC.

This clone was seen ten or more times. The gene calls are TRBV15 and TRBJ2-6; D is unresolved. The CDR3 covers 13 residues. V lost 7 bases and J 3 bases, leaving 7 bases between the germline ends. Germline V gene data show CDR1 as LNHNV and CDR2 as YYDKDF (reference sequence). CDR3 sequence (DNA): TGTGCCACCAATTTCGGTGGGGCCAACGTCCTGACTTTC. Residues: CATNFGGANVLTF.

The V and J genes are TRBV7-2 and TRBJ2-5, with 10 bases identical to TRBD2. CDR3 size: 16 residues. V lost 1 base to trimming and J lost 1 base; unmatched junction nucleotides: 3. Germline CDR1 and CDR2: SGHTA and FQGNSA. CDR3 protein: CASSLGASGGQETQYF. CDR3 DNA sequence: TGTGCCAGCAGCTTAGGGGCTAGCGGGGGCCAAGAGACCCAGTACTTC.

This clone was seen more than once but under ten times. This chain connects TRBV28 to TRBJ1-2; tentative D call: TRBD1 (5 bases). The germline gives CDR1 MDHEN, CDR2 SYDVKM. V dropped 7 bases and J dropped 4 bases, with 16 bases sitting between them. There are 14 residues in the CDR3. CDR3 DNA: TGTGCCAGCAACCATGAAAGGGGACTCTATGGCTACACCTTC. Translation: CASNHERGLYGYTF.

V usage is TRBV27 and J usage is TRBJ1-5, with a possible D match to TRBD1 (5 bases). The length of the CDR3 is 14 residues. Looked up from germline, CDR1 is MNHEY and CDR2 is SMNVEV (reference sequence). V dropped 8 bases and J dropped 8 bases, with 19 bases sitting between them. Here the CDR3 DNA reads TGTGCCAGCGGGAATCAGGGCCTTTCTGAGCCCCAGCATTTT. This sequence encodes CASGNQGLSEPQHF.

CDR3 nucleotides: TGTGCCAGCAGTTTAGGGGCAGGGGTAGTTAACAATGAGCAGTTCTTC. Amino acids: CASSLGAGVVNNEQFF. The gene calls are TRBV28 and TRBJ2-1; D is perhaps TRBD1 (6 bases). CDR3 length: 16 residues. Germline CDR1 is MDHEN and CDR2 is SYDVKM. V lost 2 bases and J 5 bases, leaving 16 bases between the germline ends.

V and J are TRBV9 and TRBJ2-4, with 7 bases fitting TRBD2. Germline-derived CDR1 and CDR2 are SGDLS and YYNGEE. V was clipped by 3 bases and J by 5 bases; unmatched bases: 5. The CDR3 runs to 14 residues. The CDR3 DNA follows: TGTGCCAGCAGCGCACTAGCGTCCCAAAACATTCAGTACTTC. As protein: CASSALASQNIQYF.

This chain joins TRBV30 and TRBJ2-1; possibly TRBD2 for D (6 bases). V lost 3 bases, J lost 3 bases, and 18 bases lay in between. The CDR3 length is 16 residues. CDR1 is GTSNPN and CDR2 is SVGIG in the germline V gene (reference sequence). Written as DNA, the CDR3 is TGTGCCTGGAGACGGGCCCCCGGGGGTTTCTACAATGAGCAGTTCTTC. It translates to CAWRRAPGGFYNEQFF.